This T cell receptor beta chain originates from a study of cytomegalovirus exposure and HLA in healthy donors. Study-wide points: Across all donors, roughly uniform sequencing depth was an assumption of the presence/absence analyses. Associated with HLA alleles at 0.05 false discovery rate in a later analysis were 17,000 or so TCR beta sequences.

PCR was performed using 60 Vbeta and 13 Jbeta primers. Profiling relied on immunoSEQ multiplex PCR, and the TCRdb table lists in-frame clones only, not all of them. The table has about 150,000 clones, about 64% seen once. The CDR3 is made up of 14 amino acids. Trimming cost V 6 bases and J 7 bases; bases outside gene matches: 7. In germline, CDR1 is SQVTM, CDR2 ANQGSEA. A word on this clone: Its cognate antigen is unknown. Other DNA sequences in the same sample also yield this CDR3.

The sample taken for sequencing was PBMCs. The chain uses TRBV29-1 and TRBJ2-1, with TRBD2 matching over 12 bases. This receptor was obtained from a man aged 55 to 70 in good health and CMV-seronegative. CDR3 coding DNA: TGCAGCGTCGGGCTAGCGGGAGGGGGTAATGAGCAGTTCTTC. As protein: CSVGLAGGGNEQFF.